This entry lists 5 T cell receptor beta chains sequenced from one sample in a study of regulatory T cells in long-lasting Graves disease. The authors built TCR beta libraries using iRepertoire HTBI primers and Arm-PCR of CDR3 regions. TCRdb redid the calling of the multiplex PCR reads with MiXCR, one entry per CDR3 protein. The sample contains under 350,000 distinct CDR3 sequences, more than 20% of which appear only once. As to time point: persistent/refractory GD, antithyroid drugs over 5 years with positive TRAb. With RNA extracted from PBMCs as input, the TCR library was made. Sample: peripheral blood mononuclear cells (PBMCs), taken when the disease was refractory, from a patient treated with antithyroid drugs. These receptors were taken from a female donor with Graves disease.

DNA of the CDR3: TGTGCCAGCAGCTCCTGGACAGGGGGCCTTGAGCAGTTCTTC. This encodes CASSSWTGGLEQFF. The chain links TRBV7-2 to TRBJ2-1; 11 bases are a match to TRBD1. After removal of 4 bases from V and 9 bases from J, the junction contained 5 bases not matched to a gene. CDR3 length: 14 amino acids. Germline V lookup: CDR1 SGHTA, CDR2 FQGNSA.

This clonotype has a handful of counts. The V call is TRBV18, the J call TRBJ2-5; 8 bases align to TRBD2. V lost 1 base to trimming and J lost 2 bases; unmatched junction nucleotides: 9. CDR3 size: 17 residues. Germline values: CDR1 KGHSH, CDR2 LQKENI. The CDR3 region has the DNA TGTGCCAGCTCACCACGGCCGGGAGGGAACCCTCAAGAGACCCAGTACTTC. Protein sequence: CASSPRPGGNPQETQYF.

This clonotype was counted at least ten times. The chain has TRBV27 and TRBJ2-7, with 9 bases that match TRBD1. The J segment lost 5 bases and the V segment lost 6 bases, leaving 8 bases of the junction unmatched. This CDR3 region has 14 residues. The germline CDR1 and CDR2 sequences are MNHEY and SMNVEV (reference sequence). The CDR3 DNA reads TGTGCCAGCAGCCTCTTGGGACAGGGAGACGAGCAGTACTTC. Translation gives CASSLLGQGDEQYF.

The sample holds a few counts of this clonotype. In DNA form, the CDR3 reads TGCAGTGCTCACCGGGACCGAACGTTCTACGAGCAGTACTTC. It translates to CSAHRDRTFYEQYF. This chain connects TRBV20-1 to TRBJ2-7; the D gene could be TRBD1 or TRBD2 (5 bases each). Germline loops: CDR1 DFQATT, CDR2 SNEGSKA (reference sequence). The CDR3 length is 14 residues. The V end lost 5 bases, the J end lost 3 bases, and 17 bases lay between the germline ends.

This clonotype was observed at least ten times. CDR3 sequence (DNA): TGCAGCGTTGAAGTGGTAGGGTCCGCCAGGGGAAAACTGTTTTTT. Protein: CSVEVVGSARGKLFF. V usage is TRBV29-1 and J usage is TRBJ1-4; D possibly corresponds to TRBD1 (6 bases). The CDR3 extends over 15 amino acids. The V gene's germline CDR1 is SQVTM and CDR2 ANQGSEA. Trimming took off 1 base at V and 10 bases at J, with 19 bases between the two ends.